This TCR beta chain was documented in a study of cytomegalovirus exposure and HLA in healthy donors. As concerns this clone: No antigen is known for it.

The PCR contained 60 Vbeta and 13 Jbeta primers. The repertoire was sequenced with immunoSEQ multiplex PCR; TCRdb's copy has only in-frame clones and lacks some. The table shows 190,000 or so clones, with around three quarters occurring only once. General study points: Sequencing likely generated an artifact that appeared as a cluster of highly shared sequence variants.

Germline CDR1 is WNHNN and CDR2 is SYGVQD (reference sequence). The CDR3 is 15 amino acids. Between the trimmed V and J ends, which lost 3 bases and 2 bases, there was a span of 13 bases. Sequenced: PBMCs. The sequence came from a boy between 10 and 17 years old in good health and CMV-seronegative. V gene TRBV10-1 combines with J gene TRBJ1-2; D is ambiguous. The CDR3 here is CASSDIKRPNYGYTF. In DNA form, the CDR3 reads TGCGCCAGCAGTGATATCAAGAGGCCCAACTATGGCTACACCTTC.